A selection of T cell receptor beta chains follows, all from one sample in a study of OX40 agonist ivuxolimab in advanced cancers. Measured with immunoSEQ multiplex PCR; TCRdb has only the in-frame clones, and not every one. The table includes around 150,000 clones, 93% detected once. The source material was CD4+ or CD8+ T cells sorted from blood, sampled in a trial of the OX40 agonist ivuxolimab. The receptors were gathered from an adult with an advanced solid tumor such as melanoma, head and neck, liver or kidney cancer. Each CDR3 is given with its conserved first and last residue. A clone size is listed for some rows: how often the clone was seen (once, few, many), or a class if it is expanded.

V: TRBV6-6; size: -; CDR3: CATRVAGGPYEQYF
V: TRBV9; size: -; CDR3: CASSRPQVETQYF
V: TRBV4-3; size: -; CDR3: CASSQNRGRSYEQYF
V: TRBV4-2; size: -; CDR3: CASSQDLAGSPGELFF
V: TRBV9; size: -; CDR3: CASSVEGFSYNSPLHF
V: TRBV18; size: -; CDR3: CASSPREGSRETQYF
V: TRBV6-1; size: -; CDR3: CASSGNRDRDGYTF
V: TRBV7-2; size: -; CDR3: CASSLGGSVTEAFF
V: TRBV5-1; size: -; CDR3: CASSLGLNEQFF
V: TRBV28; size: once; CDR3: CASLPSGGALLYEQYF
V: TRBV6-5; size: -; CDR3: CASYGQYYGYTF
V: TRBV11-2; size: -; CDR3: CASSPAYEQYF
V: TRBV19; size: once; CDR3: CASSTTGDGASYNEQFF
V: TRBV7-2; size: -; CDR3: CASSLAPSGTSGGPSYEQYF
V: TRBV9; size: few; CDR3: CASSVAGFRTVDEQFF
V: TRBV6-5; size: -; CDR3: CASSYTSGSLNNEQFF
V: TRBV20-1; size: -; CDR3: CRTGASDTQYF
V: TRBV6-6; size: -; CDR3: CASSYEGAGNTIYF
V: TRBV10-1; size: few; CDR3: CASRGRAGEAFF
V: TRBV10-3; size: -; CDR3: CAISAEKGLPTHGYTF
V: TRBV27; size: -; CDR3: CASSLFRDSYNSPLHF
V: TRBV5-6; size: -; CDR3: CASSYQETQYF
V: TRBV28; size: -; CDR3: CASSLSASGSTDTQYF
V: TRBV18; size: -; CDR3: CASGTGQNYGYTF
V: TRBV12-2; size: once; CDR3: CASRLGGRMNTEAFF
V: TRBV5-1; size: once; CDR3: CASSLDGDYGYTF
V: TRBV4-1; size: -; CDR3: CASRVTGANEQFF
V: TRBV19; size: -; CDR3: CASYGTASHSGNTIYF
V: TRBV5-1; size: -; CDR3: CASSWGQGPTYGYTF
V: TRBV7-3; size: -; CDR3: CASSPIGPWDSPLHF
V: TRBV28; size: -; CDR3: CASSLQGTEAFF
V: TRBV6-6; size: -; CDR3: CASSAPWGLGEKLFF
V: TRBV6-4; size: -; CDR3: CASGQTAGTGGSNTEAFF
V: TRBV7-9; size: -; CDR3: CASSPAGYLYGYTF
V: TRBV9; size: -; CDR3: CASSVGLMGRSQRSETQYF
V: TRBV5-1; size: -; CDR3: CASSYFLDSPDTQYF
V: TRBV6-6; size: -; CDR3: CASSYRGDLFSPLHF
V: TRBV14; size: -; CDR3: CASSLSTLGADTQYF
V: TRBV7-9; size: -; CDR3: CASSSDRGGYGYTF
V: TRBV5-1; size: -; CDR3: CASSSTGAYYEQYF
V: TRBV6-5; size: -; CDR3: CASSLGGRVDTEAFF
V: TRBV13; size: -; CDR3: CASSLGFDREAFF
V: TRBV7-3; size: -; CDR3: CASSLGQNGYTF
V: TRBV25-1; size: -; CDR3: CASGQGRSYEQYF
V: TRBV6-6; size: -; CDR3: CASSYLTYEQYF
V: TRBV9; size: -; CDR3: CASSLRLATHEQFF
V: TRBV19; size: -; CDR3: CASSMGGLNTEAFF